This T cell receptor (beta chain) was sequenced during a study of blood T cell repertoires in COVID-19. In the study's own analysis: Researchers report that nucleated cell counts were estimated from reference gene primer amplification. Sequenced by immunoSEQ multiplex PCR; TCRdb stores in-frame clones only, minus some. That table supplies the V and J calls and clone size; D and trimming were determined from the DNA. The sample holds 270,000 or so clones, 80% to 85% seen once. The sample taken for sequencing was peripheral blood. This receptor was identified in an older woman with active or convalescent COVID-19.

The CDR3 loop is CASPGGAYGYTF. The CDR3 DNA sequence: TGTGCCAGCCCGGGTGGGGCCTATGGCTACACCTTC. The V gene is TRBV2, the J gene TRBJ1-2, with a tentative D call TRBD1 (5 bases). CDR1 is SNHLY, CDR2 FYNNEI, per germline. This CDR3 is 12 amino acids long. V gave up 8 bases and J gave up 4 bases, with 11 bases separating them.